The next 13 T cell receptor beta chains were all read from a single sample in a study of blood T cell repertoires in COVID-19. The table came from immunoSEQ multiplex PCR; TCRdb's copy has only in-frame clones and leaves some out. The data contain 30,000 to 35,000 clones, about 87% of them singletons. The sample taken for sequencing was peripheral blood. These receptor sequences come from a human donor in a cohort sampled during active COVID-19.

The chain combines TRBV10-3 with TRBJ2-2, with D possibly being TRBD1 (6 bases). The CDR3 extends over 16 amino acids. Germline V gene lookup returns CDR1 ENHRY and CDR2 SYGVKD. The V end lost 0 bases, the J end lost 3 bases, and 11 bases lay between the germline ends. The CDR3 DNA reads TGTGCCATCAGTGAGTCGGTGGCAGGGGACACCGGGGAGCTGTTTTTT. Its translation is CAISESVAGDTGELFF.

The V and J genes are TRBV4-3 and TRBJ2-6; D is ambiguous. CDR3 size: 16 residues. Germline lookup yields CDR1 LGHNA and CDR2 YSLEER. V shed 0 bases and J shed 0 bases, with 6 bases lying between them. The CDR3 region is CASSQDRSSGANVLTF. As DNA, the CDR3 is TGCGCCAGCAGCCAAGACCGCAGCTCTGGGGCCAACGTCCTGACTTTC.

This chain joins TRBV7-9 and TRBJ2-7; no reliable D call. The V end was cut by 2 bases, the J end by 2 bases, with 7 bases between. The germline V gene encodes CDR1 SEHNR and CDR2 FQNEAQ (reference sequence). This CDR3 has 13 amino acids. The CDR3 is CASSLSGTYEQYF. Written as DNA, the CDR3 is TGTGCCAGCAGCTTATCAGGAACCTACGAGCAGTACTTC.

The J gene is TRBJ2-2, the V gene TRBV25-1; TRBD1 agrees at 7 bases. The length of the CDR3 is 14 residues. Germline V gene lookup returns CDR1 MGHDK and CDR2 SYGVNS. The ends lost 5 bases at V and 4 bases at J; junction bases unmatched: 4. The CDR3 region has the DNA TGTGCCAGCAGTCAAAGACAGGGCACCGGGGAGCTGTTTTTT. Protein: CASSQRQGTGELFF.

This clone has more than one count but fewer than ten. The rearrangement uses TRBV7-2 and TRBJ1-5; 11 bases are shared with TRBD1. This CDR3 is 13 amino acids long. V lost 5 bases to trimming and J lost 7 bases; unmatched junction nucleotides: 1. Germline lookup yields CDR1 SGHTA and CDR2 FQGNSA. CDR3 sequence (DNA): TGTGCCAGCAGCAGGGACAGGGGGCAGCCCCAGCATTTT. Amino acids: CASSRDRGQPQHF.

This clone was picked up one time. The chain couples TRBV9 to TRBJ1-1; 11 nucleotides line up with TRBD1. CDR3 length: 13 amino acids. J gave up 10 bases and V 2 bases, and 4 bases lay outside the gene matches. In germline, CDR1 is SGDLS, CDR2 YYNGEE. CDR3 nucleotide sequence: TGTGCCAGCAGCGTCGGGACAGGGGGTACAGCTTTCTTT. It is translated as CASSVGTGGTAFF. Together with reference TRBV9 and TRBJ1-1, the CDR3 gives the full variable domain: DSGVTQTPKHLITATGQRVTLRCSPRSGDLSVYWYQQSLDQGLQFLIQYYNGEERAKGNILERFSAQQFPDLHSELNLSSLELGDSALYFCASSVGTGGTAFFGQGTRLTVV.

This clone was recorded once. The J gene is TRBJ2-5, the V gene TRBV19, with D tentatively TRBD2 (5 bases). Germline loops: CDR1 LNHDA, CDR2 SQIVND (reference sequence). The V gene lost 3 bases and the J gene lost 2 bases, with 19 bases spanning the gap. The CDR3 is 17 residues long. CDR3: CASSMEARAVFQETQYF. The CDR3 nucleotides read TGTGCCAGTAGTATGGAAGCGCGGGCGGTGTTTCAAGAGACCCAGTACTTC.

The table lists this clone with a few counts. The CDR3 is CASSLKDRGLGEAFF. In DNA form, the CDR3 reads TGTGCCAGCAGCCTAAAGGACAGGGGGCTCGGTGAAGCTTTCTTT. This chain links TRBV5-4 with TRBJ1-1; 11 nucleotides align to TRBD1. Per germline, CDR1 SGHNT and CDR2 YYREEE (reference sequence). Trimming took 4 bases from V and 7 from J; bases not matched to a gene: 9. This CDR3 is built from 15 residues. The complete variable domain, with remaining parts taken from reference TRBV5-4 and TRBJ1-1, reads ETGVTQSPTHLIKTRGQQVTLRCSSQSGHNTVSWYQQALGQGPQFIFQYYREEENGRGNFPPRFSGLQFPNYSSELNVNALELDDSALYLCASSLKDRGLGEAFFGQGTRLTVV.

This chain connects TRBV11-2 to TRBJ2-1; weak D call: TRBD2 (6 bases). Per the germline V gene, CDR1 is SGHAT and CDR2 is FQNNGV. CDR3 length equals 15 residues. Trimming shortened V by 0 bases and J by 0 bases, and 6 bases separated the two germline ends. The chain's CDR3 is CASSLDGSSYNEQFF. DNA of the CDR3: TGTGCCAGCAGCTTAGACGGGAGCTCCTACAATGAGCAGTTCTTC.

The chain carries TRBV9 and TRBJ1-3; TRBD1 matches at 8 bases. The CDR3 spans 15 residues. CDR1 is SGDLS, CDR2 YYNGEE, per germline. The trim removed 3 bases at V and 2 bases at J, leaving 4 bases unmatched. This CDR3 is CASSASTGAGNTIYF. For the CDR3, the DNA is TGTGCCAGCAGCGCCTCGACAGGGGCTGGAAACACCATATATTTT.

Concerning this clone itself: The same CDR3 arises from other DNA sequences in this sample as well. The rearrangement uses TRBV28 and TRBJ1-2; 7 bases match TRBD1. J lost 5 bases, V lost 5 bases, and 2 bases had no gene match. Germline V CDR1 and CDR2: MDHEN, SYDVKM. CDR3 length: 12 amino acids. As DNA, the CDR3 is TGTGCCAGCAGTGGGGGACAGTATGGCTACACCTTC. Its translation is CASSGGQYGYTF.

The chain employs TRBV18 and TRBJ2-5, with D unresolved. V lost 4 bases to trimming and J lost 5 bases, with 11 bases between them. CDR3 length: 13 residues. Germline V lookup: CDR1 KGHSH, CDR2 LQKENI. The CDR3, as DNA: TGTGCCAGCTCACGAGGTGGGTTGGAGACCCAGTACTTC. Translating it yields CASSRGGLETQYF. Full variable domain (missing parts from reference TRBV18 and TRBJ2-5): NAGVMQNPRHLVRRRGQEARLRCSPMKGHSHVYWYRQLPEEGLKFMVYLQKENIIDESGMPKERFSAEFPKEGPSILRIQQVVRGDSAAYFCASSRGGLETQYFGPGTRLLVL.

The gene calls are TRBV5-4 and TRBJ1-1, with TRBD1 identical over 9 bases. The CDR3 sequence is 15 residues long. Trimming cost V 4 bases and J 6 bases; bases outside gene matches: 10. Per the germline V gene, CDR1 is SGHNT and CDR2 is YYREEE (reference sequence). Here the CDR3 DNA reads TGTGCCAGCAGCGGGGGACAGGGACTCCGGGCTGAAGCTTTCTTT. Its protein product is CASSGGQGLRAEAFF. The variable domain in full, completed from reference TRBV5-4 and TRBJ1-1, reads ETGVTQSPTHLIKTRGQQVTLRCSSQSGHNTVSWYQQALGQGPQFIFQYYREEENGRGNFPPRFSGLQFPNYSSELNVNALELDDSALYLCASSGGQGLRAEAFFGQGTRLTVV.